Presented here are 6 T cell receptor beta chains from one specimen sequenced in a study of T cells in Graves' hyperthyroidism and ophthalmopathy (dated by TCRdb to between 2018 and 2020). Libraries were made using multiplex PCR. Reads for this sample came from an Illumina HiSeq 2000. The TCR beta CDR3 regions were amplified from RNA transcripts. For the first round of RT-PCR on the TCR CDR3, the HTBI primer set was used together with the Qiagen OneStep RT-PCR kit. TCRdb redid the processing of the public reads, applying fastp at Q25 and MiXCR, and retained in-frame beta chains. Rows merge per CDR3 protein into single entries with the most common DNA and genes. The sample table holds 330,000 or so distinct CDR3 sequences, of which around 18% were seen once. The ten largest clones take up 15% to 18% of the sample. Material for sequencing was blood. The receptors originated from a woman aged 40 to 50 with Graves' ophthalmopathy.

Here the CDR3 reads CASTKTASTYEQYF. CDR3 nucleotides: TGTGCCAGCACTAAGACAGCTTCAACCTACGAGCAGTACTTC. V gene TRBV2 combines with J gene TRBJ2-7; weak D call: TRBD1 (5 bases). CDR1 is SNHLY and CDR2 is FYNNEI in the germline V gene. With 7 bases removed from V and 2 bases from J, the gap between germline ends came to 15 bases. The CDR3 loop spans 14 amino acids.

This clonotype was seen at least ten times. The genes are TRBV19 and TRBJ1-5, with D perhaps TRBD1 (6 bases). The V end was cut by 4 bases, the J end by 0 bases, with 10 bases between. This CDR3 is built from 15 residues. The germline V gene has CDR1 LNHDA and CDR2 SQIVND (reference sequence). The CDR3 sequence: CASSRTVNSNQPQHF. The CDR3, as DNA: TGTGCCAGTAGTAGGACAGTCAATAGCAATCAGCCCCAGCATTTT.

This clonotype was recorded many times. The chain is built from TRBV15 and TRBJ1-1; D gene unclear. The CDR3 covers 14 residues. V was trimmed by 0 bases and J by 7 bases, leaving 12 bases between them. Germline loops: CDR1 LNHNV, CDR2 YYDKDF (reference sequence). CDR3 sequence (DNA): TGTGCCACCAGCAGAGATTTTTCAAGTAATGAAGCTTTCTTT. This translates into CATSRDFSSNEAFF.

This clonotype appeared a few times. The chain employs TRBV19 and TRBJ2-2; 11 bases line up with TRBD2. The CDR3 length is 15 residues. Germline-derived CDR1 and CDR2 are LNHDA and SQIVND (reference sequence). The trim removed 4 bases at V and 7 bases at J, leaving 5 bases unmatched. DNA for the CDR3: TGTGCCAGTAGTAAACTAGCGGGAGTGGACGGGGAGCTGTTTTTT. It is translated as CASSKLAGVDGELFF.

This clonotype has just one count. The rearrangement uses TRBV28 and TRBJ1-1; D unresolved. The CDR3 runs 14 residues. Germline V CDR1 and CDR2: MDHEN, SYDVKM. The V end lost 10 bases, the J end lost 1 base, and 16 bases lay between the germline ends. The CDR3 spells CAINLGSGNTEAFF. In DNA, the CDR3 is TGTGCCATCAATCTCGGGTCCGGGAACACTGAAGCTTTCTTT.

This clonotype was counted many times. The V and J genes are TRBV28 and TRBJ2-7; D ambiguous. CDR1 and CDR2 from the germline V gene are MDHEN and SYDVKM. The CDR3 runs to 15 residues. The V end was cut by 3 bases, the J end by 2 bases, with 14 bases between. The CDR3 DNA sequence: TGTGCCAGCAGTTTGGCCGGGCCGCGACCCTACGAGCAGTACTTC. Translated, it gives CASSLAGPRPYEQYF.